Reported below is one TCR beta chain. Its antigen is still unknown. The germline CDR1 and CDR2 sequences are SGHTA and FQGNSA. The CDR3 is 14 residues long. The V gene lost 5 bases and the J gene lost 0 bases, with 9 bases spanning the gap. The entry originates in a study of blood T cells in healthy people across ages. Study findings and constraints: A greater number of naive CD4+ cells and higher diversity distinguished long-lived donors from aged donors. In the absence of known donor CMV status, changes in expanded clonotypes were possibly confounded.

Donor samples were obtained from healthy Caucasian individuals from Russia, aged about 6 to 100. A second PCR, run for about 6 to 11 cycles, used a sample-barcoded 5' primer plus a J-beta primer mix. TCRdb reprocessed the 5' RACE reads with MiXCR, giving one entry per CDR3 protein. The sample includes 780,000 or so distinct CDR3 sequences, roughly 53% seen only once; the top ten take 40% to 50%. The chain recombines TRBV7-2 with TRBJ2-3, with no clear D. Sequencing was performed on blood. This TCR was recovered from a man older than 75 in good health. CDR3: CASSRQPSTDTQYF. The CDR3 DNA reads TGTGCCAGCAGCCGCCAGCCGAGCACAGATACGCAGTATTTT.